Sequencing of this T cell receptor (beta chain) was carried out in a study of regulatory T cells in long-lasting Graves disease. About the study: More than 5 years of antithyroid drugs with positive TSH receptor antibodies defined persistent Graves' disease.

This clonotype was detected a few times. Arm-PCR of CDR3 regions and iRepertoire HTBI primers were used to build TCR beta libraries. TCRdb redid the calling of the multiplex PCR reads with MiXCR, one entry per CDR3 protein. This sample has approximately 690,000 distinct CDR3 sequences; 25% to 35% occur once, and the top ten carry around 42%. The sample's time point: persistent/refractory GD, antithyroid drugs over 5 years with positive TRAb. PBMC-derived RNA was used for the TCR library. Germline V CDR1 and CDR2: GTSNPN, SVGIG (reference sequence). The CDR3 runs 14 residues. The V gene end was trimmed by 1 base and the J gene end by 0 bases; junction bases not matched to a gene: 3.

The sequencing used peripheral blood mononuclear cells (PBMCs), collected when the disease was refractory, from a patient treated with antithyroid drugs. This TCR was sampled from a female donor with Graves disease. The chain combines TRBV30 with TRBJ2-7; the match to TRBD1 covers 7 bases. CDR3 bases: TGTGCCTGGAGTGGGGACAGATACTCCTACGAGCAGTACTTC. This encodes CAWSGDRYSYEQYF. The full variable domain, in which reference TRBV30 and TRBJ2-7 provide the parts outside the CDR3, is SQTIHQWPATLVQPVGSPLSLECTVEGTSNPNLYWYRQAAGRGLQLLFYSVGIGQISSEVPQNLSASRPQDRQFILSSKKLLLSDSGFYLCAWSGDRYSYEQYFGPGTRLTVT.